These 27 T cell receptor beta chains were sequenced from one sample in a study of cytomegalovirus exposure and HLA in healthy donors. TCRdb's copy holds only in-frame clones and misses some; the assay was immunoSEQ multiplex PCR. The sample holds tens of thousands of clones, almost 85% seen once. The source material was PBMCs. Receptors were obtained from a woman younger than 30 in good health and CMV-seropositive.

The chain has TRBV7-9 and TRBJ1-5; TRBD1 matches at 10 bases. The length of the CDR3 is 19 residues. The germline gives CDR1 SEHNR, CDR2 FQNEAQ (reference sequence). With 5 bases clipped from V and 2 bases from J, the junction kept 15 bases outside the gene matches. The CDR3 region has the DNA TGTGCCAGCAGCCTCCGGACAGGGGGAGGGCTATTGGGCAATCAGCCCCAGCATTTT. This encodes CASSLRTGGGLLGNQPQHF.

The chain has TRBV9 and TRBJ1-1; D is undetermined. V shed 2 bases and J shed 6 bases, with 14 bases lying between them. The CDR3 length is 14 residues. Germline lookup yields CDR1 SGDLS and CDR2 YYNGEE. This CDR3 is CASSVGGLWAEAFF. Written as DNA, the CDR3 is TGTGCCAGCAGCGTTGGAGGGCTGTGGGCTGAAGCTTTCTTT.

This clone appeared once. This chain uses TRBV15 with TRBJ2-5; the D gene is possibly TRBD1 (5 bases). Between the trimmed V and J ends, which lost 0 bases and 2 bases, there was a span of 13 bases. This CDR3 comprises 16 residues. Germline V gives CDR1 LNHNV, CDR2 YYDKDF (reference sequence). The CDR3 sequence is CATSRERQGLQETQYF. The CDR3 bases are TGTGCCACCAGCAGAGAACGGCAGGGCCTACAAGAGACCCAGTACTTC. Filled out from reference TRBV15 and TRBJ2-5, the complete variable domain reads DAMVIQNPRYQVTQFGKPVTLSCSQTLNHNVMYWYQQKSSQAPKLLFHYYDKDFNNEADTPDNFQSRRPNTSFCFLDIRSPGLGDTAMYLCATSRERQGLQETQYFGPGTRLLVL.

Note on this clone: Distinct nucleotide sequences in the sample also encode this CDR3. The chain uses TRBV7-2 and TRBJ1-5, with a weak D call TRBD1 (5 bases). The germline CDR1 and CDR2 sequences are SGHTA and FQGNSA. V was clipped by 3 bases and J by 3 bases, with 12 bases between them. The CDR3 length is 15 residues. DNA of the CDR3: TGTGCCAGCAGCTTTGGTCAGGGACTCAATCAGCCCCAGCATTTT. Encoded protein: CASSFGQGLNQPQHF.

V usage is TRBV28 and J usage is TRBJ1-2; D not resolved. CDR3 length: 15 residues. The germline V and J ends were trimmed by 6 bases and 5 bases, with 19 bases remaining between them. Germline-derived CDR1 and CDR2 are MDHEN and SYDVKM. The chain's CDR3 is CASRPAGNGLYGYTF. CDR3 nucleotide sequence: TGTGCCAGCAGGCCTGCGGGAAACGGCCTATATGGCTACACCTTC.

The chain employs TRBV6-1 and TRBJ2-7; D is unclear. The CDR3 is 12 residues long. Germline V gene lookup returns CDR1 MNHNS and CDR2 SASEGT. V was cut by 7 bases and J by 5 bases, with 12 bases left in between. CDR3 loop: CASTPSVNEQYF. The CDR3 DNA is TGTGCCAGCACCCCCAGTGTCAACGAGCAGTACTTC.

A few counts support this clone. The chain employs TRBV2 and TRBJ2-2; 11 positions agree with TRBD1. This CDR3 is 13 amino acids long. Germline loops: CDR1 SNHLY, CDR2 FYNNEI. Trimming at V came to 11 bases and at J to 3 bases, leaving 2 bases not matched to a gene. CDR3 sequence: CAGQGAYTGELFF. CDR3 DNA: TGTGCCGGACAGGGGGCTTACACCGGGGAGCTGTTTTTT.

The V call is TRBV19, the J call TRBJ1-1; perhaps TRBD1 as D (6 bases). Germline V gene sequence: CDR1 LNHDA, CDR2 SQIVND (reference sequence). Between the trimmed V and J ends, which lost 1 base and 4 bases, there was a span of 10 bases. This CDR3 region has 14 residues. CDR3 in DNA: TGTGCCAGTAGTATAGCTGGGGGCGGCACTGAAGCTTTCTTT. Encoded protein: CASSIAGGGTEAFF.

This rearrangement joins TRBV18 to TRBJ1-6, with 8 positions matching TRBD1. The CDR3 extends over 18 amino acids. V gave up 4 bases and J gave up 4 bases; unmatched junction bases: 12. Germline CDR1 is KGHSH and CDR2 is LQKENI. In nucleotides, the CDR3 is TGTGCCAGCTCACTAAGTCGACAGGGGAATACATATAATTCACCCCTCCACTTT. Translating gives CASSLSRQGNTYNSPLHF.

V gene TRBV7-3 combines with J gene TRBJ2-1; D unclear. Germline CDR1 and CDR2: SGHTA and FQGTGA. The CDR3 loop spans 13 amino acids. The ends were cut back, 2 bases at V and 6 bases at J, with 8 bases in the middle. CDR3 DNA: TGTGCCAGCAGCTTAGACGGAGTCAATGAGCAGTTCTTC. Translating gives CASSLDGVNEQFF.

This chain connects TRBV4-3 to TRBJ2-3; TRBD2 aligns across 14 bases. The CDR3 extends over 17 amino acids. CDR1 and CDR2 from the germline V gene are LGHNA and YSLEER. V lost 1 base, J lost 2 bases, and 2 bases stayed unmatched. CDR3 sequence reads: CASSQGGLAGATDTQYF. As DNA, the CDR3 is TGCGCCAGCAGCCAAGGGGGACTAGCGGGGGCCACAGATACGCAGTATTTT.

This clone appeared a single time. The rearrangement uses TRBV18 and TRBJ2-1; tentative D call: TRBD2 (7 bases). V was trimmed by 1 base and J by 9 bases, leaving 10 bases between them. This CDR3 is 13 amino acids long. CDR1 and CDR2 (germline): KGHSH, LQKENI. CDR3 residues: CASSPQGGTEQFF. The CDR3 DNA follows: TGTGCCAGCTCACCACAGGGGGGGACTGAGCAGTTCTTC. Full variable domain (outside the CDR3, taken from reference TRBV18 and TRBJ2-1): NAGVMQNPRHLVRRRGQEARLRCSPMKGHSHVYWYRQLPEEGLKFMVYLQKENIIDESGMPKERFSAEFPKEGPSILRIQQVVRGDSAAYFCASSPQGGTEQFFGPGTRLTVL.

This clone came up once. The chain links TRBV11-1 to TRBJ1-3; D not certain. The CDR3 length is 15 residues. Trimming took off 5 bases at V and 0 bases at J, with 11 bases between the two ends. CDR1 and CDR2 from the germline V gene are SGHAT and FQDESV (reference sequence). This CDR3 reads CASSVGSSSGNTIYF. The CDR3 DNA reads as TGTGCCAGCAGCGTCGGTAGCAGCTCTGGAAACACCATATATTTT. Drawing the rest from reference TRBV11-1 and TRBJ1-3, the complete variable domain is EAEVAQSPRYKITEKSQAVAFWCDPISGHATLYWYRQILGQGPELLVQFQDESVVDDSQLPKDRFSAERLKGVDSTLKIQPAELGDSAMYLCASSVGSSSGNTIYFGEGSWLTVV.

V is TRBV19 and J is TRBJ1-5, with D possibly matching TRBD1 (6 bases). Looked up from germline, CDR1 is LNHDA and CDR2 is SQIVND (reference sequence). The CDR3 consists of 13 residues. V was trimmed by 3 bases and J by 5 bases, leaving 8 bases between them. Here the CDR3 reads CASSMAGDQPQHF. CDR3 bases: TGTGCCAGTAGTATGGCAGGGGATCAGCCCCAGCATTTT.

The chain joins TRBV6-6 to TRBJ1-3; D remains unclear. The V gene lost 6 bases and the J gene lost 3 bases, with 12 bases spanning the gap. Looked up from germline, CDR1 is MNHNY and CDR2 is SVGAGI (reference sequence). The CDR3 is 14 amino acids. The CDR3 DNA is TGTGCCAGCAGCCCGAGGGCGGATGGAAACACCATATATTTT. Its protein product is CASSPRADGNTIYF.

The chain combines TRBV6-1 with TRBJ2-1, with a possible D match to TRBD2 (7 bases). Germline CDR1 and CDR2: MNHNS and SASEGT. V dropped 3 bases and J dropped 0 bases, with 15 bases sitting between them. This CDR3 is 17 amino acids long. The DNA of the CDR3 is TGTGCCAGCAGTGATTCGCGGGGAGGGGGCTCCTACAATGAGCAGTTCTTC. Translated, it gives CASSDSRGGGSYNEQFF.

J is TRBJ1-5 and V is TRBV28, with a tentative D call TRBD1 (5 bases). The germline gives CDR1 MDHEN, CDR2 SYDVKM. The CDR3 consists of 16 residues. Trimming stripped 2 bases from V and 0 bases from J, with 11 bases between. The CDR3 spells CASSLPGTYSNQPQHF. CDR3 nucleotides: TGTGCCAGCAGTTTACCAGGGACTTATAGCAATCAGCCCCAGCATTTT. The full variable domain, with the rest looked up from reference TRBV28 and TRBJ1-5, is DVKVTQSSRYLVKRTGEKVFLECVQDMDHENMFWYRQDPGLGLRLIYFSYDVKMKEKGDIPEGYSVSREKKERFSLILESASTNQTSMYLCASSLPGTYSNQPQHFGDGTRLSIL.

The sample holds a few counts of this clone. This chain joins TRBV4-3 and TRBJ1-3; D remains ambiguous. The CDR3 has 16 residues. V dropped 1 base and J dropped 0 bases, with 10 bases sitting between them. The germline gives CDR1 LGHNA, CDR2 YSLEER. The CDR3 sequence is CASSQAIPSSGNTIYF. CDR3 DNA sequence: TGCGCCAGCAGCCAAGCTATTCCGAGCTCTGGAAACACCATATATTTT.

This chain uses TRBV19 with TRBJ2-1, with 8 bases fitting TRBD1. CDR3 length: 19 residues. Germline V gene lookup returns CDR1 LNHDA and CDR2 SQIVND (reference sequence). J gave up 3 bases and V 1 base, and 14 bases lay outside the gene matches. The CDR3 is CASSIVRTGWDSGYNEQFF. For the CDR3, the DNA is TGTGCCAGTAGTATAGTTCGGACAGGGTGGGATTCGGGCTACAATGAGCAGTTCTTC.

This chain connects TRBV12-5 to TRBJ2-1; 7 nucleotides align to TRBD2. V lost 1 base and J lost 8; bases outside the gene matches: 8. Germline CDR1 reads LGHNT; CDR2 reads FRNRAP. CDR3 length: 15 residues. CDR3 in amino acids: CASGLAVTSSYEQFF. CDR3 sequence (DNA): TGTGCTAGTGGTTTGGCAGTGACTAGCTCCTATGAGCAGTTCTTC. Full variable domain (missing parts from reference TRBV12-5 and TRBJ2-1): DARVTQTPRHKVTEMGQEVTMRCQPILGHNTVFWYRQTMMQGLELLAYFRNRAPLDDSGMPKDRFSAEMPDATLATLKIQPSEPRDSAVYFCASGLAVTSSYEQFFGPGTRLTVL.

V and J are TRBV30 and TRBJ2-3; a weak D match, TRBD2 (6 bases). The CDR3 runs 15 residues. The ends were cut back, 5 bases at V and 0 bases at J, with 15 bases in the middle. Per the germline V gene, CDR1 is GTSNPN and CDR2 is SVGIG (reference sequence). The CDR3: CAWGGAGGSTDTQYF. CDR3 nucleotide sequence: TGTGCCTGGGGGGGTGCTGGGGGGAGCACAGATACGCAGTATTTT.

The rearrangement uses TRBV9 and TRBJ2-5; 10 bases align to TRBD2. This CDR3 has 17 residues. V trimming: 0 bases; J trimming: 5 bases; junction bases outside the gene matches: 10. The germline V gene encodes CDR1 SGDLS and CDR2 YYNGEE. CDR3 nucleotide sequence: TGTGCCAGCAGCGTAGGATCTAGCGGGGGCGGGGGGGAGACCCAGTACTTC. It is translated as CASSVGSSGGGGETQYF.

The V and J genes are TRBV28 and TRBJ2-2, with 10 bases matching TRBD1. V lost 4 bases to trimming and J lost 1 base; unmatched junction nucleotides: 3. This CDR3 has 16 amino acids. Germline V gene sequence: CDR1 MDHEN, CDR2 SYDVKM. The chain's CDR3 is CASSSRTGGNTGELFF. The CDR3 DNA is TGTGCCAGCAGTTCCCGGACAGGGGGGAACACCGGGGAGCTGTTTTTT.

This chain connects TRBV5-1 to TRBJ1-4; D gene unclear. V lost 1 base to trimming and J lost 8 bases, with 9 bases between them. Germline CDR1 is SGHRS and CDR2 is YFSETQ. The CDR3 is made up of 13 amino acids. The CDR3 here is CASSLTQSEKLFF. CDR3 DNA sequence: TGCGCCAGCAGCTTGACACAGAGCGAAAAACTGTTTTTT.

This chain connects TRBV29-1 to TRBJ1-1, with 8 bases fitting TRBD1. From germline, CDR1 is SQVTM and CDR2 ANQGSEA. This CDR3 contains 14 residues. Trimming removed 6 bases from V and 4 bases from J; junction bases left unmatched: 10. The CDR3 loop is CSVPTGVVGTEAFF. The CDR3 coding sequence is TGCAGCGTCCCGACAGGGGTTGTGGGCACTGAAGCTTTCTTT.

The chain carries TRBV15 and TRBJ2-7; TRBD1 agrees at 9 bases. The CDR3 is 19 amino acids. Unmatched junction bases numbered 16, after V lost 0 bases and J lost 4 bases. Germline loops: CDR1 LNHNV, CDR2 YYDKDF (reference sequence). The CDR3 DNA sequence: TGTGCCACCAGCAGAGATTCCCCTTATCTAGGGGACAGGGTTTACGAGCAGTACTTC. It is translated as CATSRDSPYLGDRVYEQYF. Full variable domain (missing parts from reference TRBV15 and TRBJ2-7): DAMVIQNPRYQVTQFGKPVTLSCSQTLNHNVMYWYQQKSSQAPKLLFHYYDKDFNNEADTPDNFQSRRPNTSFCFLDIRSPGLGDTAMYLCATSRDSPYLGDRVYEQYFGPGTRLTVT.

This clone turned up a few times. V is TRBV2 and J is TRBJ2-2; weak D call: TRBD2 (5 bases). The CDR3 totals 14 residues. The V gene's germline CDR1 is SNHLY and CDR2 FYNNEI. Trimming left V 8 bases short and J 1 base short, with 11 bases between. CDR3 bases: TGTGCCAGCCTTCGGGAATGGAACACCGGGGAGCTGTTTTTT. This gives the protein CASLREWNTGELFF.